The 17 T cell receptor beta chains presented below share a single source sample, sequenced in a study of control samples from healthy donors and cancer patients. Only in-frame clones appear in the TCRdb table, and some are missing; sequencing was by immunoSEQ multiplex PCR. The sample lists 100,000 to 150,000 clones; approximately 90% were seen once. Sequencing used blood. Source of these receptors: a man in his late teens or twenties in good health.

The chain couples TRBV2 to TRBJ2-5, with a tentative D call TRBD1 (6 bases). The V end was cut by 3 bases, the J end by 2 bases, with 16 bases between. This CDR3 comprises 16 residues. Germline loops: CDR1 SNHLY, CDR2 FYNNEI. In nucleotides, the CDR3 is TGTGCCAGCAGTGAGAGCCTATACAGGGCGCAAGAGACCCAGTACTTC. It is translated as CASSESLYRAQETQYF.

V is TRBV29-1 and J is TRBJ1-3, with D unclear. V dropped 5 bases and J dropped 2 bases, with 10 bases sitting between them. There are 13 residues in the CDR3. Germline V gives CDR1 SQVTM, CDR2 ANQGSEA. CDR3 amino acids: CSVSGGTGNTIYF. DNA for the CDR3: TGCAGCGTTTCCGGAGGGACTGGAAACACCATATATTTT.

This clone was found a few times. In DNA form, the CDR3 reads TGTGCCAGCAGTTACGGATGGGCTTCCTACGAGCAGTACTTC. Translated, it gives CASSYGWASYEQYF. The V call is TRBV6-2 or TRBV6-3, the J call TRBJ2-7; D is unresolved. Germline V gives CDR1 MNHEY, CDR2 SVGEGT. V was pared by 2 bases and J by 1 base, with 9 bases between. The CDR3 is 14 residues long.

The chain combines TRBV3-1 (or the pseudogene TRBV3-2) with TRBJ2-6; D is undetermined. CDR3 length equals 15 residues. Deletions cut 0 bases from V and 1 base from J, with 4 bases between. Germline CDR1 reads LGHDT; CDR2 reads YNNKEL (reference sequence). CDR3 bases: TGTGCCAGCAGCCAAGATCTTTCTGGGGCCAACGTCCTGACTTTC. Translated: CASSQDLSGANVLTF.

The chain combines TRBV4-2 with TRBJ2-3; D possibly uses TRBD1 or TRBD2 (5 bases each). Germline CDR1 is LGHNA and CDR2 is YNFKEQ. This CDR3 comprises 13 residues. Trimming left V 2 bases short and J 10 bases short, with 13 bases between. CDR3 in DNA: TGTGCCAGCAGCCAATCTCAAGAGGGGTCGCAGTATTTT. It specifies CASSQSQEGSQYF.

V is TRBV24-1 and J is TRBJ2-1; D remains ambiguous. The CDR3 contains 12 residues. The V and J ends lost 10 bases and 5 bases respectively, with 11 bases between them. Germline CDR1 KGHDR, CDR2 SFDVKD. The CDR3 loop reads CATSWRDNEQFF. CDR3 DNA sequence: TGTGCCACTTCCTGGCGAGACAATGAGCAGTTCTTC.

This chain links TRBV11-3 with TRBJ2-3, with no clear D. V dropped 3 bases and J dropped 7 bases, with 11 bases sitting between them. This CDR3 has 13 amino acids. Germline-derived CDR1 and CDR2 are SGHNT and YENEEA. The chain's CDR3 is CASSLRSEHTQYF. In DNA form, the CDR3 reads TGTGCCAGCAGCTTGCGGAGCGAACATACGCAGTATTTT.

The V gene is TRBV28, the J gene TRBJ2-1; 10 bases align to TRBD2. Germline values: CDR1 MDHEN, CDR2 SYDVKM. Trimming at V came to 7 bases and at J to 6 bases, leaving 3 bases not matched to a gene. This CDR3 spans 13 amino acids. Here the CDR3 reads CASTWTSGNEQFF. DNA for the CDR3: TGTGCCAGCACTTGGACTAGCGGCAATGAGCAGTTCTTC.

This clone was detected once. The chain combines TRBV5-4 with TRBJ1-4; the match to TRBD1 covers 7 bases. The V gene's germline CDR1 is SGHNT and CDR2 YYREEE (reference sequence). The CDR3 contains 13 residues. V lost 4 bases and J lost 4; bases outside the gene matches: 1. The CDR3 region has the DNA TGTGCCAGCAGCCAGGGGGGTAATGAAAAACTGTTTTTT. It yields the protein CASSQGGNEKLFF. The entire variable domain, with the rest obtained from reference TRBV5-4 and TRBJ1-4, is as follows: ETGVTQSPTHLIKTRGQQVTLRCSSQSGHNTVSWYQQALGQGPQFIFQYYREEENGRGNFPPRFSGLQFPNYSSELNVNALELDDSALYLCASSQGGNEKLFFGSGTQLSVL.

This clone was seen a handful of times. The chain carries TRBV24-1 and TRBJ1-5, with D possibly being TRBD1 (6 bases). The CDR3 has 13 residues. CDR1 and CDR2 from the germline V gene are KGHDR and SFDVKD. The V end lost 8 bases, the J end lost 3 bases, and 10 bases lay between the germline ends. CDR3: CATNQGYNQPQHF. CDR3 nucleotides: TGTGCCACCAATCAGGGGTACAATCAGCCCCAGCATTTT.

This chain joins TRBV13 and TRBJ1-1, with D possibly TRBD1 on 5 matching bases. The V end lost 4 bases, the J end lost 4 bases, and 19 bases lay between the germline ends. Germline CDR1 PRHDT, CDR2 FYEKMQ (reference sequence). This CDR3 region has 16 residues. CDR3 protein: CASSSGRLEASTEAFF. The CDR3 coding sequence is TGTGCCAGCAGCTCGGGACGGTTGGAGGCGAGCACTGAAGCTTTCTTT.

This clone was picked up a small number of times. Here the CDR3 reads CASSATYSGANVLTF. CDR3 sequence (DNA): TGTGCCAGCAGCGCTACATACTCTGGGGCCAACGTCCTGACTTTC. The genes are TRBV28 and TRBJ2-6; D unclear. Germline assignment: CDR1 MDHEN and CDR2 SYDVKM. This CDR3 has 15 amino acids. V shed 6 bases and J shed 0 bases, with 9 bases lying between them.

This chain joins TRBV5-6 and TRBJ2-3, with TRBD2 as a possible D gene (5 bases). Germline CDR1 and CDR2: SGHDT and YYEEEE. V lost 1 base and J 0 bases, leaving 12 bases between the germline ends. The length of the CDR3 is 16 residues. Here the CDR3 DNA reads TGTGCCAGCAGCTTGTTTTTGACGGGAAGCACAGATACGCAGTATTTT. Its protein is CASSLFLTGSTDTQYF.

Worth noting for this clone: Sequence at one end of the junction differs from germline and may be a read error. CDR3 loop: CASTIFGSMNTEAFF. The DNA for the CDR3 is TGTGCCAGTACTATATTTGGTTCCATGAACACTGAAGCTTTCTTT. The chain is built from TRBV19 and TRBJ1-1; D is ambiguous. CDR1 and CDR2 (germline): LNHDA, SQIVND (reference sequence). The length of the CDR3 is 15 residues.

CDR3 nucleotide sequence: TGTGCCAGCAGTGAAAGCGGCAGGCATAACTATGGCTACACCTTC. Its protein product is CASSESGRHNYGYTF. The rearrangement uses TRBV6-1 and TRBJ1-2; D ambiguous. The germline V and J ends were trimmed by 2 bases and 1 base, with 11 bases remaining between them. The CDR3 sequence is 15 residues long. The germline V gene has CDR1 MNHNS and CDR2 SASEGT.

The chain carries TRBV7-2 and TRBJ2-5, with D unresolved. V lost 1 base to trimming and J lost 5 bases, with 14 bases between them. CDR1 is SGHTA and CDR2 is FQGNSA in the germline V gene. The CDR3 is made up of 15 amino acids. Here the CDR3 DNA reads TGTGCCAGCAGCTTAGGTGTCAGCCCCTCGGAGACCCAGTACTTC. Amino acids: CASSLGVSPSETQYF.

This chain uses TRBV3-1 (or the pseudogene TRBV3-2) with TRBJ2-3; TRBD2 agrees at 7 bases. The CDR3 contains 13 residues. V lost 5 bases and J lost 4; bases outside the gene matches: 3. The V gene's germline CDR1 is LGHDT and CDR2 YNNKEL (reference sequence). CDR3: CASSSSGPDTQYF. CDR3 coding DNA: TGTGCCAGCAGCTCTAGCGGCCCAGATACGCAGTATTTT.